This TCR beta chain was sequenced for a study of control samples from healthy donors and cancer patients. Sequencing was performed with immunoSEQ multiplex PCR; in TCRdb, only in-frame clones are kept and a portion is missing. The sample shows roughly 120,000 clones, about 93% of them seen only once. The sample comprised PBMCs. The clonotype comes from a middle-aged man with head and neck cancer.

As DNA, the CDR3 is TGTGCCTCAATTGGGACAGGGGGAACAGATACGCAGTATTTT. Translated, it gives CASIGTGGTDTQYF. V gene TRBV30 combines with J gene TRBJ2-3; the match to TRBD1 covers 11 bases. The germline gives CDR1 GTSNPN, CDR2 SVGIG (reference sequence). J was trimmed by 3 bases and V by 7 bases; bases with no gene match: 6. This CDR3 has 14 residues.